Listed below are T cell receptor beta chains from one sample, sequenced in a study of naive and memory T cell subsets. TCRdb re-derived calls from the UMI-ligation and nested PCR reads in MiXCR, one entry per CDR3 protein. The sample contains about 160,000 distinct CDR3 sequences, 22% of which appear only once. Sequences were obtained from naive CD4+ T cells from blood. The receptors come from a human donor in good health. CDR3s include the opening cysteine and the closing phenylalanine or tryptophan. The D gene is left open where the match is weak. Expanded clones are given a class, and other clones once, few, many or no size at all.

V gene: TRBV5-1
D gene: TRBD2
clone size: NA
J gene: TRBJ2-1
CDR3 DNA: TGCGCCAGCAGCGAAACTAGCGGGAGAATCGGCAATGAGCAGTTCTTC
CDR3 protein: CASSETSGRIGNEQFF

V gene: TRBV18
D gene: NA
clone size: few
J gene: TRBJ1-1
CDR3 DNA: TGTGCCAGCTCACCCAAAGGGGGGAACACTGAAGCTTTCTTT
CDR3 protein: CASSPKGGNTEAFF

V gene: TRBV20-1
D gene: TRBD2
clone size: few
J gene: TRBJ2-5
CDR3 DNA: TGCAGTGCTAGAGACCGGGGGGCTGGACTAGCGGGACTCTCCCAAGAGACCCAGTACTTC
CDR3 protein: CSARDRGAGLAGLSQETQYF

V gene: TRBV20-1
D gene: TRBD1
clone size: NA
J gene: TRBJ1-2
CDR3 DNA: TGCAGTGCTAGATATCGTCAGGGGGAATCTGGCTACACCTTC
CDR3 protein: CSARYRQGESGYTF

V gene: TRBV15
D gene: TRBD2
clone size: few
J gene: TRBJ2-7
CDR3 DNA: TGTGCCACCAGACCGCAACTAGCGGGAGTGTACGAGCAGTACTTC
CDR3 protein: CATRPQLAGVYEQYF

V gene: TRBV20-1
D gene: NA
clone size: NA
J gene: TRBJ2-6
CDR3 DNA: TGCAGTGCCCCTGGGGGGTACTCTGGGGCCAACGTCCTGACTTTC
CDR3 protein: CSAPGGYSGANVLTF

V gene: TRBV20-1
D gene: TRBD2
clone size: NA
J gene: TRBJ2-1
CDR3 DNA: TGCAGTAGTACGACATTCGGGACTAGCGACAATGAGCAGTTCTTC
CDR3 protein: CSSTTFGTSDNEQFF

V gene: TRBV29-1
D gene: TRBD2
clone size: NA
J gene: TRBJ2-1
CDR3 DNA: TGCAGCGTTGAAGGTAGCGGGAGGTACAATGAGCAGTTCTTC
CDR3 protein: CSVEGSGRYNEQFF

V gene: TRBV20-1
D gene: NA
clone size: NA
J gene: TRBJ1-4
CDR3 DNA: TGCAGTTCGTCTCTGACAGCGGATGAAAAACTGTTTTTT
CDR3 protein: CSSSLTADEKLFF

V gene: TRBV2
D gene: TRBD1
clone size: few
J gene: TRBJ2-5
CDR3 DNA: TGTGCCAGCAGTTTACCAGGACAGGGGCGCCAAGAGACCCAGTACTTC
CDR3 protein: CASSLPGQGRQETQYF

V gene: TRBV3-1
D gene: NA
clone size: NA
J gene: TRBJ1-3
CDR3 DNA: TGTGCCAGCAGCCAAGAACAGGCGACTGGAAACACCATATATTTT
CDR3 protein: CASSQEQATGNTIYF

V gene: TRBV11-2
D gene: TRBD2
clone size: NA
J gene: TRBJ2-7
CDR3 DNA: TGTGCCAGCAGCAACCCCTCTAGCGGGAGATGGTACGAGCAGTACTTC
CDR3 protein: CASSNPSSGRWYEQYF

V gene: TRBV7-2
D gene: NA
clone size: NA
J gene: TRBJ2-7
CDR3 DNA: TGTGCCAGCCGGTACCGATCCTACGAGCAGTACTTC
CDR3 protein: CASRYRSYEQYF

V gene: TRBV29-1
D gene: TRBD2
clone size: NA
J gene: TRBJ2-7
CDR3 DNA: TGCAGCGTTGCGGGGGGCTACGAGCAGTACTTC
CDR3 protein: CSVAGGYEQYF

V gene: TRBV7-6
D gene: NA
clone size: NA
J gene: TRBJ2-7
CDR3 DNA: TGTGCCAGCAGCCCCCTAGCCGCGGGACAGAAGTACGAGCAGTACTTC
CDR3 protein: CASSPLAAGQKYEQYF

V gene: TRBV9
D gene: NA
clone size: few
J gene: TRBJ1-1
CDR3 DNA: TGTGCCAGCAGCGTTGAGGGGGGGCGAGAAGCTTTCTTT
CDR3 protein: CASSVEGGREAFF

V gene: TRBV20-1
D gene: NA
clone size: NA
J gene: TRBJ1-1
CDR3 DNA: TGCAGTGCCATACTAGGACCCCGCGCTTTCTTT
CDR3 protein: CSAILGPRAFF

V gene: TRBV5-1
D gene: NA
clone size: few
J gene: TRBJ1-2
CDR3 DNA: TGCGCCAGCAGCTTTGATCTAAGGGGACCGGGTGGCTACACCTTC
CDR3 protein: CASSFDLRGPGGYTF

V gene: TRBV30
D gene: NA
clone size: NA
J gene: TRBJ2-1
CDR3 DNA: TGTGCCTGGAGTGTGATGAGCGGGCTATACAATGAGCAGTTCTTC
CDR3 protein: CAWSVMSGLYNEQFF

V gene: TRBV5-1
D gene: NA
clone size: NA
J gene: TRBJ1-5
CDR3 DNA: TGCGCCAGCAGCCCCGGGACCCCTCAAGAGCCCCAGCATTTT
CDR3 protein: CASSPGTPQEPQHF

V gene: TRBV7-2
D gene: NA
clone size: NA
J gene: TRBJ2-2
CDR3 DNA: TGTGCCAGCAGCTCCCTAGCCGCGAACACCGGGGAGCTGTTTTTT
CDR3 protein: CASSSLAANTGELFF

V gene: TRBV24-1
D gene: TRBD1
clone size: NA
J gene: TRBJ2-5
CDR3 DNA: TGTGCCACCAAAGGACAGGGGGCAGGAGAGACCCAGTACTTC
CDR3 protein: CATKGQGAGETQYF

V gene: TRBV7-6
D gene: NA
clone size: NA
J gene: TRBJ2-1
CDR3 DNA: TGTGCCAGCAGCTTAGGCTGGGTAAACAATGAGCAGTTCTTC
CDR3 protein: CASSLGWVNNEQFF

V gene: TRBV5-1
D gene: NA
clone size: many
J gene: TRBJ2-4
CDR3 DNA: TGCGCCAGCGGGAGAGAGGCTAGCGCCAACATTCAGTACTTC
CDR3 protein: CASGREASANIQYF

V gene: TRBV18
D gene: TRBD1
clone size: many
J gene: TRBJ2-7
CDR3 DNA: TGTGCCAGCTCACAAGGGACAGGGGGCTACGAGCAGTACTTC
CDR3 protein: CASSQGTGGYEQYF

V gene: TRBV7-6
D gene: NA
clone size: few
J gene: TRBJ2-2
CDR3 DNA: TGTGCCAGCAGCTTAGCAACTAGGCGGTCCGGGGAGCTGTTTTTT
CDR3 protein: CASSLATRRSGELFF

V gene: TRBV15
D gene: NA
clone size: NA
J gene: TRBJ1-1
CDR3 DNA: TGTGCCACCAGCGTCCGCACAGTCGACACTGAAGCTTTCTTT
CDR3 protein: CATSVRTVDTEAFF

V gene: TRBV27
D gene: TRBD1
clone size: few
J gene: TRBJ2-7
CDR3 DNA: TGTGCCAGCAGTTCCCCACAGGGGAACTCCTACGAGCAGTACTTC
CDR3 protein: CASSSPQGNSYEQYF

V gene: TRBV29-1
D gene: TRBD2
clone size: few
J gene: TRBJ2-7
CDR3 DNA: TGCAGCGTTGGGGGGAGGGTTTCCTACGAGCAGTACTTC
CDR3 protein: CSVGGRVSYEQYF

V gene: TRBV2
D gene: TRBD1
clone size: few
J gene: TRBJ2-1
CDR3 DNA: TGTGCCAGCACCATAGGACAGGGGAGACGGAATGAGCAGTTCTTC
CDR3 protein: CASTIGQGRRNEQFF

V gene: TRBV4-3
D gene: TRBD1
clone size: few
J gene: TRBJ2-6
CDR3 DNA: TGCGCCAGCAGCCAAGAATGGCAGGGGGTAGGAGGGGCCAACGTCCTGACTTTC
CDR3 protein: CASSQEWQGVGGANVLTF

V gene: TRBV12-3/TRBV12-4
D gene: NA
clone size: NA
J gene: TRBJ1-2
CDR3 DNA: TGTGCCAGCAGTTTAGGGGGACGTCAGGGAAATGGCTACACCTTC
CDR3 protein: CASSLGGRQGNGYTF

V gene: TRBV6-1
D gene: TRBD1
clone size: NA
J gene: TRBJ2-7
CDR3 DNA: TGTGCCAGCCGGTCCCGACAGGGTACATACGAGCAGTACTTC
CDR3 protein: CASRSRQGTYEQYF

V gene: TRBV6-5
D gene: NA
clone size: NA
J gene: TRBJ2-5
CDR3 DNA: TGTGCCAGCAGTTACGGACAGCTCCAAGAGACCCAGTACTTC
CDR3 protein: CASSYGQLQETQYF

V gene: TRBV6-2/TRBV6-3
D gene: TRBD2
clone size: NA
J gene: TRBJ2-1
CDR3 DNA: TGTGCCAGCAGAACTAGCGGGAGGGGAAATGAGCAGTTCTTC
CDR3 protein: CASRTSGRGNEQFF

V gene: TRBV20-1
D gene: NA
clone size: few
J gene: TRBJ2-7
CDR3 DNA: TGCAGTGCTAGCGGGGGCTACGAGCAGTACTTC
CDR3 protein: CSASGGYEQYF

V gene: TRBV12-3/TRBV12-4
D gene: NA
clone size: few
J gene: TRBJ2-3
CDR3 DNA: TGTGCCAGCAGTTTATCGGGACACCTCACAGATACGCAGTATTTT
CDR3 protein: CASSLSGHLTDTQYF

V gene: TRBV6-5
D gene: TRBD2
clone size: few
J gene: TRBJ2-1
CDR3 DNA: TGTGCCAGCAGCACAGGGTTCGGGAGGGCTGAGCAGTTCTTC
CDR3 protein: CASSTGFGRAEQFF

V gene: TRBV6-5
D gene: TRBD2
clone size: NA
J gene: TRBJ2-7
CDR3 DNA: TGTGCCAGCAGTAAATATAGCGGGAGCTCCTACGAGCAGTACTTC
CDR3 protein: CASSKYSGSSYEQYF

V gene: TRBV7-2
D gene: NA
clone size: NA
J gene: TRBJ1-1
CDR3 DNA: TGTGCCAGCAGCTTAGAGGGCGGTCTCACTGAAGCTTTCTTT
CDR3 protein: CASSLEGGLTEAFF

V gene: TRBV20-1
D gene: TRBD1
clone size: NA
J gene: TRBJ2-4
CDR3 DNA: TGCAGTGCTCGGGACAGTCAAAACATTCAGTACTTC
CDR3 protein: CSARDSQNIQYF

V gene: TRBV27
D gene: TRBD1
clone size: few
J gene: TRBJ1-1
CDR3 DNA: TGTGCCAGCAGTTTCAGGGGGCGCGGAACTGAAGCTTTCTTT
CDR3 protein: CASSFRGRGTEAFF

V gene: TRBV11-3
D gene: TRBD2
clone size: few
J gene: TRBJ2-1
CDR3 DNA: TGTGCCAGCAGCCTAAGCGGGAGCGCCGGACATGAGCAGTTCTTC
CDR3 protein: CASSLSGSAGHEQFF

V gene: TRBV13
D gene: NA
clone size: NA
J gene: TRBJ1-1
CDR3 DNA: TGTGCCAGCAGCCCGCGGAGCAGGGCCTTAGCGGGAGCTTTCTTT
CDR3 protein: CASSPRSRALAGAFF

V gene: TRBV5-5
D gene: NA
clone size: few
J gene: TRBJ2-7
CDR3 DNA: TGTGCCAGCAGCTTGGAAGCCCATACCTACGAGCAGTACTTC
CDR3 protein: CASSLEAHTYEQYF

V gene: TRBV3-1
D gene: NA
clone size: many
J gene: TRBJ2-2
CDR3 DNA: TGTGCCAGCAGCCAATGGGAAACCACCGGGGAGCTGTTTTTT
CDR3 protein: CASSQWETTGELFF

V gene: TRBV4-2
D gene: TRBD1
clone size: few
J gene: TRBJ1-6
CDR3 DNA: TGTGCCAGCAGCCAGGGACAGCTCCATAATTCACCCCTCCACTTT
CDR3 protein: CASSQGQLHNSPLHF

V gene: TRBV28
D gene: NA
clone size: NA
J gene: TRBJ2-7
CDR3 DNA: TGTGCCAGCAGGACCGGGGACATTCGAGTCGAGCAGTACTTC
CDR3 protein: CASRTGDIRVEQYF

V gene: TRBV5-1
D gene: NA
clone size: few
J gene: TRBJ2-2
CDR3 DNA: TGCGCCAGCACCCTGGGCCTCACCGGGGAGCTGTTTTTT
CDR3 protein: CASTLGLTGELFF

V gene: TRBV6-5
D gene: TRBD2
clone size: NA
J gene: TRBJ2-5
CDR3 DNA: TGTGCCAGCAGTTCACCGACTAGCGGGGCACAAGAGACCCAGTACTTC
CDR3 protein: CASSSPTSGAQETQYF

V gene: TRBV29-1
D gene: NA
clone size: NA
J gene: TRBJ2-7
CDR3 DNA: TGCAGCGTTGATGATGGGCCTGCCTACGAGCAGTACTTC
CDR3 protein: CSVDDGPAYEQYF

V gene: TRBV20-1
D gene: TRBD1
clone size: NA
J gene: TRBJ1-1
CDR3 DNA: TGCAGTGCTAAGGACAGGGTTTGGGCTTTCTTT
CDR3 protein: CSAKDRVWAFF

V gene: TRBV12-3/TRBV12-4
D gene: NA
clone size: few
J gene: TRBJ2-1
CDR3 DNA: TGTGCCAGCATGCCCCGCAGAGATACCAATTCCTACAATGAGCAGTTCTTC
CDR3 protein: CASMPRRDTNSYNEQFF

V gene: TRBV7-2
D gene: TRBD2
clone size: few
J gene: TRBJ2-7
CDR3 DNA: TGTGCCAGCAGCTCGAGACTAGCGGGAGCGGACGAGCAGTACTTC
CDR3 protein: CASSSRLAGADEQYF

V gene: TRBV3-1
D gene: TRBD2
clone size: NA
J gene: TRBJ2-2
CDR3 DNA: TGTGCCAGCAGCGGAATACAGCGGGAACCGAACACCGGGGAGCTGTTTTTT
CDR3 protein: CASSGIQREPNTGELFF